This T cell receptor (beta chain) was sequenced in a study of CD8 T cells in Susac syndrome. Purification of the CD8+ and CD4+ T cells relied on negative isolation, and TEMRA cells underwent FACS enrichment. When the RNA was reverse transcribed, random hexamers were used with an input of roughly 0.45 to 1 ug. Amplification of TCR beta CDR3 used immunoSEQ multiplex PCR across 54 Vbeta and 13 Jbeta. TCRdb re-derived calls from the immunoSEQ multiplex PCR reads in MiXCR, one entry per CDR3 protein. The sample records approximately 68,000 distinct CDR3 sequences, about 94% being singletons. V lost 5 bases and J 4 bases, leaving 5 bases between the germline ends. Germline CDR1 LNHDA, CDR2 SQIVND (reference sequence). The CDR3 covers 12 residues.

This sequence originates from a human donor with multiple sclerosis. Sequences were obtained from CD8+ T cells from PBMCs. The V and J genes are TRBV19 and TRBJ1-4, with D hard to call. CDR3 sequence: CASSVFNEKLFF. The CDR3 coding sequence is TGTGCCAGTAGTGTTTTTAATGAAAAACTGTTTTTT.